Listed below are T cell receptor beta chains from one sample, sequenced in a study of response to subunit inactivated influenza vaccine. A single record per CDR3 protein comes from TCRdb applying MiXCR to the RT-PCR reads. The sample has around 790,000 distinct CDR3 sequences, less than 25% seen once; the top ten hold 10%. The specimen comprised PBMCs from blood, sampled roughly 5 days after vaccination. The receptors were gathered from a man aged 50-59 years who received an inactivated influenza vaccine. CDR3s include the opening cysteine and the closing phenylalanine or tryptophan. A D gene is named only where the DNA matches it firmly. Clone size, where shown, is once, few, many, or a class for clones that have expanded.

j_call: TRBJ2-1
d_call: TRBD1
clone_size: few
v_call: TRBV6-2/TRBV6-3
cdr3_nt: TGTGCCAGCAGCAAAACGGACAGGATCGGCAATGAGCAGTTCTTC
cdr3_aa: CASSKTDRIGNEQFF

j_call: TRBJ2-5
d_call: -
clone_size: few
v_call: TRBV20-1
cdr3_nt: TGCAGTGCTAGAATAAAAGAGACCCAGTACTTC
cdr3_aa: CSARIKETQYF

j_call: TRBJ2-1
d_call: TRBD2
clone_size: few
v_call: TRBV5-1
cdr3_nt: TGCGCCAGCAGCCCGGCCGGGACTAGCGGGATCGGGATGCAGTTCTTC
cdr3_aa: CASSPAGTSGIGMQFF

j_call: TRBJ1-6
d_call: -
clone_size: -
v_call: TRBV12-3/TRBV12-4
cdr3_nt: TGTGCCAGCAGTTTATCGGAGAACTATAATTCACCCCTCCACTTT
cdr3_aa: CASSLSENYNSPLHF

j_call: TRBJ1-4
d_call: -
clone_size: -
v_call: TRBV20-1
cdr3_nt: TGCAGTGCTAGTGGCAGTAATAATGAAAAACTGTTTTTT
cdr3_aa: CSASGSNNEKLFF

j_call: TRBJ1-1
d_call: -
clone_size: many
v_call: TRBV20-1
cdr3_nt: TGCAGCGCCTTCGGGGGGCTCTTGAGGACTGAAGCTTTCTTT
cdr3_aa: CSAFGGLLRTEAFF

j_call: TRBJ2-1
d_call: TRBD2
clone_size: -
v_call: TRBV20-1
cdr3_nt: TGCAGTGCTAGAGATGGCCGCGGGAGTGGTGAGCAGTTCTTC
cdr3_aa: CSARDGRGSGEQFF

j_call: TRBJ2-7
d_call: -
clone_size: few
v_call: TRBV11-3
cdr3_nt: TGTGCCAGCAGCTTAGTAGTGGGTGGAGAGCAGTACTTC
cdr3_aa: CASSLVVGGEQYF

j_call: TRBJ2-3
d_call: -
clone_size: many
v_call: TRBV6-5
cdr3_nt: TGTGCCAGCAGTTATGCAGGGTCGGCAGATACGCAGTATTTT
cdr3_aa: CASSYAGSADTQYF

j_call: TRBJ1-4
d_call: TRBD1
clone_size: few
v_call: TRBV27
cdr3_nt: TGTGCCAGCAGGATACTACGGGACAGGGGGAAACTGTTTTTT
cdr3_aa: CASRILRDRGKLFF